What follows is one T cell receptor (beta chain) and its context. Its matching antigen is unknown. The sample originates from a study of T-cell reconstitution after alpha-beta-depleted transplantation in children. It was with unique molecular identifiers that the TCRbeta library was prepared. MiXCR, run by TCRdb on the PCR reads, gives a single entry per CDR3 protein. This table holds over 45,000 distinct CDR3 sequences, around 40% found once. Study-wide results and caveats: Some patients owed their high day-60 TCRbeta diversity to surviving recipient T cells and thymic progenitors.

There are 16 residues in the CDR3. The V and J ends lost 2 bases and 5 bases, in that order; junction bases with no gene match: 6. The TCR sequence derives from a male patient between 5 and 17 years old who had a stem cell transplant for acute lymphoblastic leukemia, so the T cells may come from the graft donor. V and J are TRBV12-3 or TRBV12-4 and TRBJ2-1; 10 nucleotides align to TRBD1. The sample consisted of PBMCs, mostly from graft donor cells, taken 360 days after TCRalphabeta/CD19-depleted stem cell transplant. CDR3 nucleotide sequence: TGTGCCAGCAGTTTAATCTTGGGACAGGGGCACAATGAGCAGTTCTTC. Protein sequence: CASSLILGQGHNEQFF.